The 21 T cell receptor beta chains below come from one sample, sequenced in a study of identical twins. TCRdb re-derived calls from the 5' RACE reads in MiXCR, one entry per CDR3 protein. The profile shows hundreds of thousands of distinct CDR3 sequences, about 18% of them singletons. These data also formed part of another study, on T cells expressing NK-cell markers.

Sequencing was performed on PBMCs. The receptors stem from a young woman in good health.

This chain connects TRBV7-9 to TRBJ2-2, with 7 nucleotides matching TRBD1. Germline assignment: CDR1 SEHNR and CDR2 FQNEAQ (reference sequence). The ends lost 4 bases at V and 6 bases at J; junction bases unmatched: 2. This CDR3 region has 13 residues. The CDR3 region is CASSSGQPGELFF. Written as DNA, the CDR3 is TGTGCCAGCAGCTCGGGACAGCCCGGGGAGCTGTTTTTT. Using reference TRBV7-9 and TRBJ2-2 for the parts outside the CDR3, the full variable domain is DTGVSQNPRHKITKRGQNVTFRCDPISEHNRLYWYRQTLGQGPEFLTYFQNEAQLEKSRLLSDRFSAERPKGSFSTLEIQRTEQGDSAMYLCASSSGQPGELFFGEGSRLTVL.

This clonotype was found a few times. The rearrangement links TRBV20-1 to TRBJ2-1; D perhaps matches TRBD2 (6 bases). V lost 4 bases and J 3 bases, leaving 19 bases between the germline ends. There are 16 residues in the CDR3. The germline V gene has CDR1 DFQATT and CDR2 SNEGSKA (reference sequence). The CDR3 DNA reads TGCAGTGCTATAAGATGGGGGGAGGCTAACTACAATGAGCAGTTCTTC. It is translated as CSAIRWGEANYNEQFF.

The J gene is TRBJ1-6, the V gene TRBV20-1, with 7 bases lining up with TRBD1. V was pared by 5 bases and J by 12 bases, with 16 bases of the junction left unmatched. Germline CDR1 DFQATT, CDR2 SNEGSKA (reference sequence). The CDR3 runs 15 residues. CDR3 amino acids: CSASPDPARGLPLHF. CDR3 DNA sequence: TGCAGTGCTTCCCCCGACCCTGCCAGGGGGTTACCCCTCCACTTT.

This clonotype was seen a few times. This sequence joins TRBV12-3 or TRBV12-4 and TRBJ2-7; D perhaps matches TRBD1 (6 bases). The CDR3 contains 14 residues. Trimming shortened V by 6 bases and J by 2 bases, and 14 bases separated the two germline ends. The CDR3 is CASRGAGLTYEQYF. The CDR3, as DNA: TGTGCCAGCAGGGGGGCTGGTCTAACCTACGAGCAGTACTTC.

The chain joins TRBV28 to TRBJ1-4; 7 nucleotides agree with TRBD1. Per the germline V gene, CDR1 is MDHEN and CDR2 is SYDVKM. After removal of 6 bases from V and 0 bases from J, the junction contained 7 bases not matched to a gene. The CDR3 is 16 residues long. The CDR3 here is CASSRTGAATNEKLFF. CDR3 sequence (DNA): TGTGCCAGCAGCCGGACAGGAGCCGCAACTAATGAAAAACTGTTTTTT. Drawing the rest from reference TRBV28 and TRBJ1-4, the complete variable domain is DVKVTQSSRYLVKRTGEKVFLECVQDMDHENMFWYRQDPGLGLRLIYFSYDVKMKEKGDIPEGYSVSREKKERFSLILESASTNQTSMYLCASSRTGAATNEKLFFGSGTQLSVL.

The V and J genes are TRBV18 and TRBJ2-5; D might be TRBD2 (6 bases). Germline CDR1 reads KGHSH; CDR2 reads LQKENI. The CDR3 is made up of 18 amino acids. Trimming removed 3 bases at V and 5 bases at J, with 25 bases between. CDR3 in DNA: TGTGCCAGCTCACCCGAGCATGCTAGCGAACAGAGGAGGGAGACCCAGTACTTC. This translates into CASSPEHASEQRRETQYF.

This clonotype was seen only a few times. The V gene is TRBV20-1, the J gene TRBJ2-1; 8 bases align to TRBD2. Unmatched junction bases numbered 1, after V lost 3 bases and J lost 9 bases. Germline lookup yields CDR1 DFQATT and CDR2 SNEGSKA (reference sequence). CDR3 length: 11 residues. CDR3 in amino acids: CSASSGSEQFF. CDR3 DNA: TGCAGTGCTAGCAGCGGGAGTGAGCAGTTCTTC.

V is TRBV29-1 and J is TRBJ1-1, with D tentatively TRBD1 (5 bases). V was shortened by 3 bases and J by 5 bases, with 16 bases between the two germline ends. Looked up from germline, CDR1 is SQVTM and CDR2 is ANQGSEA. The CDR3 is 14 amino acids. The CDR3 nucleotides read TGCAGCGTTGAGGGGGAGATATTTGGGACTGAAGCTTTCTTT. This gives the protein CSVEGEIFGTEAFF.

This clonotype was seen a handful of times. CDR3 amino acids: CAIRQGQSSYNEQFF. The DNA for the CDR3 is TGTGCCATCCGACAGGGTCAAAGCTCCTACAATGAGCAGTTCTTC. V gene TRBV10-3 combines with J gene TRBJ2-1; 7 nucleotides match TRBD1. The CDR3 consists of 15 residues. The ends lost 8 bases at V and 0 bases at J; junction bases unmatched: 7. Germline CDR1 reads ENHRY; CDR2 reads SYGVKD.

The CDR3 sequence: CAISESTPGGPGDTQYF. In nucleotides, the CDR3 is TGTGCCATCAGTGAGTCGACTCCGGGGGGGCCGGGAGATACGCAGTATTTT. This sequence joins TRBV10-3 and TRBJ2-3; TRBD2 aligns across 8 bases. V was clipped by 0 bases and J by 5 bases; unmatched bases: 10. Germline V gene data show CDR1 as ENHRY and CDR2 as SYGVKD. CDR3 size: 17 residues.

In this sample, this clonotype turned up a few times. The gene calls are TRBV10-3 and TRBJ2-3; possible D gene TRBD2, 5 bases. Germline CDR1 ENHRY, CDR2 SYGVKD. V shed 2 bases and J shed 4 bases, with 13 bases lying between them. This CDR3 spans 15 amino acids. The CDR3 nucleotides read TGTGCCATCAGTGAGGCGAGCGGTGGGGCAGATACGCAGTATTTT. This codes for CAISEASGGADTQYF.

This clonotype was picked up a small number of times. DNA of the CDR3: TGTGCCAGTGGCCACATCACGGATACGCAGTATTTT. Amino acid sequence: CASGHITDTQYF. The chain links TRBV12-3 or TRBV12-4 to TRBJ2-3; D not resolved. There are 12 residues in the CDR3. V gave up 9 bases and J gave up 6 bases, with 13 bases separating them.

This clonotype was counted only a few times. As DNA, the CDR3 is TGTGCCAGCAGCTTAGAGCGGGTCGGATCGAGAGAGCAGTTCTTC. Its protein is CASSLERVGSREQFF. J is TRBJ2-1 and V is TRBV7-2; D is perhaps TRBD2 (6 bases). Germline CDR1 is SGHTA and CDR2 is FQGNSA. This CDR3 region has 15 residues. Trimming cost V 1 base and J 10 bases, with 17 bases left between them.

This clonotype was recorded a few times. The gene calls are TRBV29-1 and TRBJ1-2, with 10 bases aligning to TRBD1. This CDR3 spans 12 amino acids. The germline V gene encodes CDR1 SQVTM and CDR2 ANQGSEA. Losses at the gene ends were 4 bases for V and 6 bases for J; bases not matched to a gene: 2. The CDR3 nucleotides are TGCAGCGTTGCGACAGGGGGCCATGGCTACACCTTC. This gives the protein CSVATGGHGYTF. Complete variable domain (other parts from reference TRBV29-1 and TRBJ1-2): SAVISQKPSRDICQRGTSLTIQCQVDSQVTMMFWYRQQPGQSLTLIATANQGSEATYESGFVIDKFPISRPNLTFSTLTVSNMSPEDSSIYLCSVATGGHGYTFGSGTRLTVV.

The V call is TRBV5-1, the J call TRBJ2-5, with D perhaps matching TRBD2 (6 bases). The germline V gene encodes CDR1 SGHRS and CDR2 YFSETQ. The CDR3 covers 13 residues. With 5 bases removed from V and 14 bases from J, the gap between germline ends came to 22 bases. CDR3 sequence (DNA): TGCGCCAGCAGGCCTCGGGAGTCCGTCATATGTTACTTC. Its protein is CASRPRESVICYF. The full variable domain, its missing parts supplied by reference TRBV5-1 and TRBJ2-5, is KAGVTQTPRYLIKTRGQQVTLSCSPISGHRSVSWYQQTPGQGLQFLFEYFSETQRNKGNFPGRFSGRQFSNSRSEMNVSTLELGDSALYLCASRPRESVICYFGPGTRLLVL.

The chain uses TRBV24-1 and TRBJ2-2; D call uncertain. CDR3 length: 12 amino acids. Trimming removed 9 bases at V and 5 bases at J, with 9 bases between. The germline V gene has CDR1 KGHDR and CDR2 SFDVKD. The DNA for the CDR3 is TGTGCCACCTCACCCCCGACCGGGGAGCTGTTTTTT. Encoded protein: CATSPPTGELFF.

This clonotype was seen just once. The gene calls are TRBV5-1 and TRBJ2-3; 15 nucleotides line up with TRBD2. The CDR3 contains 15 residues. Germline CDR1 SGHRS, CDR2 YFSETQ. The trim removed 6 bases at V and 6 bases at J, leaving 5 bases unmatched. The CDR3 reads CASNGLAGGLDTQYF. The CDR3 DNA reads TGCGCCAGCAATGGACTAGCGGGGGGGCTTGATACGCAGTATTTT.

The chain is built from TRBV7-3 and TRBJ2-5; TRBD1 matches 7 bases. Germline values: CDR1 SGHTA, CDR2 FQGTGA. V gave up 5 bases and J gave up 3 bases; unmatched junction bases: 9. This CDR3 is built from 15 residues. The CDR3 protein is CASSPGTVLEETQYF. The CDR3 DNA sequence: TGTGCCAGCAGCCCAGGGACAGTTTTAGAAGAGACCCAGTACTTC.

The chain couples TRBV12-3 or TRBV12-4 to TRBJ2-1; TRBD1 aligns across 9 bases. The CDR3 totals 15 residues. Trimming removed 6 bases from V and 6 bases from J; junction bases left unmatched: 9. The CDR3 reads CASRFTGGASNEQFF. The CDR3 bases are TGTGCCAGCAGGTTTACAGGGGGCGCTTCCAATGAGCAGTTCTTC.

This chain links TRBV27 with TRBJ2-7, with D perhaps TRBD2 (5 bases). Looked up from germline, CDR1 is MNHEY and CDR2 is SMNVEV (reference sequence). CDR3 size: 13 residues. V lost 5 bases to trimming and J lost 5 bases, with 13 bases between them. The CDR3 sequence: CASSLSDIDEQYF. CDR3 DNA sequence: TGTGCCAGCAGTCTTAGCGACATCGACGAGCAGTACTTC.

This chain connects TRBV5-1 to TRBJ1-2, with TRBD1 as a possible D gene (5 bases). CDR3 length: 15 amino acids. Trimming removed 3 bases at V and 4 bases at J, with 16 bases between. Germline CDR1 is SGHRS and CDR2 is YFSETQ. This chain's CDR3 is CASSWEIGRAYGYTF. The CDR3 bases are TGCGCCAGCAGCTGGGAGATCGGCAGGGCCTATGGCTACACCTTC. Combining the CDR3 with reference TRBV5-1 and TRBJ1-2 gives the whole variable domain KAGVTQTPRYLIKTRGQQVTLSCSPISGHRSVSWYQQTPGQGLQFLFEYFSETQRNKGNFPGRFSGRQFSNSRSEMNVSTLELGDSALYLCASSWEIGRAYGYTFGSGTRLTVV.